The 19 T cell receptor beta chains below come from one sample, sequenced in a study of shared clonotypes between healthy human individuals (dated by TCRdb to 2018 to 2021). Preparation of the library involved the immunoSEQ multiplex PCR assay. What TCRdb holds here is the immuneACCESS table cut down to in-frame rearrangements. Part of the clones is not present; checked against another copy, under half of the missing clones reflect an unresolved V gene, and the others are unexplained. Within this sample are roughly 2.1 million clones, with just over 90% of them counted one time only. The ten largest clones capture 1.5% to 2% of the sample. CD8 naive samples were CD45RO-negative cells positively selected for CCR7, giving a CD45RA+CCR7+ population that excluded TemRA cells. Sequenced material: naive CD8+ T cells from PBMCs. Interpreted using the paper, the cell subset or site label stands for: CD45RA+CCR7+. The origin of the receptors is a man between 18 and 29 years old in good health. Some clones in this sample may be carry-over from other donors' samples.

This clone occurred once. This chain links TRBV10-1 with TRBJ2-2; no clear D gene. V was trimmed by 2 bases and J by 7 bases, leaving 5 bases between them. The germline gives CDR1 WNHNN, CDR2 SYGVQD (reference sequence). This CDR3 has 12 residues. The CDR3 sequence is CASSEVNGELFF. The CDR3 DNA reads TGCGCCAGCAGTGAGGTTAACGGGGAGCTGTTTTTT.

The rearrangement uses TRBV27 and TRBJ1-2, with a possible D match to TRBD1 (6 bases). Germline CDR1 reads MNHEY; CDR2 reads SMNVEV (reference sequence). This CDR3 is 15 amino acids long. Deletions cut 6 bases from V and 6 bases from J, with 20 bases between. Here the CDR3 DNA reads TGTGCCAGCAGCGGGGGCACGGGCGGCATAGATGGCTACACCTTC. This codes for CASSGGTGGIDGYTF.

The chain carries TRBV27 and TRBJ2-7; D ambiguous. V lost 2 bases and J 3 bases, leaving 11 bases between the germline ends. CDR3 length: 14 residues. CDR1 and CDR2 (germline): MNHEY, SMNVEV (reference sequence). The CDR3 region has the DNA TGTGCCAGCAGTTTACACCCCCCTGGCTACGAGCAGTACTTC. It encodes CASSLHPPGYEQYF.

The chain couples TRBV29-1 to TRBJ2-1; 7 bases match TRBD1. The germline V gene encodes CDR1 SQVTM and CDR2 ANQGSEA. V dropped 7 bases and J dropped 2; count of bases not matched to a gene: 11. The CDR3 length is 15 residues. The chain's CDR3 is CSGRPRQGTYNEQFF. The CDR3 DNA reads TGCAGCGGCCGACCTCGACAGGGCACCTACAATGAGCAGTTCTTC.

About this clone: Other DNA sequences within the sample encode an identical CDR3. CDR3 in DNA: TGTGCCTGGAGTGTCCTGAACACTGAAGCTTTCTTT. Translating gives CAWSVLNTEAFF. The chain employs TRBV30 and TRBJ1-1, with no clear D. This CDR3 contains 12 residues. From germline, CDR1 is GTSNPN and CDR2 SVGIG (reference sequence). The germline V and J ends were trimmed by 0 bases and 0 bases, with 2 bases remaining between them.

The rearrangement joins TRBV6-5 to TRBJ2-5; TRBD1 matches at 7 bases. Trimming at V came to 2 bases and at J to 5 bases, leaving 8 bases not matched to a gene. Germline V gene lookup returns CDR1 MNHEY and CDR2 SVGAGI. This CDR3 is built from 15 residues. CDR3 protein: CASSYQGQVGETQYF. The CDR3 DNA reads TGTGCCAGCAGTTACCAAGGACAGGTGGGGGAGACCCAGTACTTC.

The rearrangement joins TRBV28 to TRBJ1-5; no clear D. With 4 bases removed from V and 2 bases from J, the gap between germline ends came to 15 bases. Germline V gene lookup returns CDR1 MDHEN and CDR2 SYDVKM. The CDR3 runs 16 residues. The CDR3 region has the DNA TGTGCCAGCAGTTGGTGGGAAGATGAGGGCAATCAGCCCCAGCATTTT. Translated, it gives CASSWWEDEGNQPQHF.

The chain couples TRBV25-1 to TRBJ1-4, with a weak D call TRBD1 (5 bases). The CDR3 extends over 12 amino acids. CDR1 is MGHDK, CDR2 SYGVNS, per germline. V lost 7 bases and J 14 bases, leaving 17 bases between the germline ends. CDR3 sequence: CASNLGAGGLFF. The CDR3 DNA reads TGTGCCAGCAATCTAGGAGCGGGGGGGCTGTTTTTT.

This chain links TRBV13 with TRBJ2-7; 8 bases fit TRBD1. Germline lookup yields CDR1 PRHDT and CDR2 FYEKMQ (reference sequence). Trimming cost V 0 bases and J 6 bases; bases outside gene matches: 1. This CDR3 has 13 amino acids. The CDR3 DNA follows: TGTGCCAGCAGCTTAGGGACAGGGGCCGAGCAGTACTTC. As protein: CASSLGTGAEQYF.

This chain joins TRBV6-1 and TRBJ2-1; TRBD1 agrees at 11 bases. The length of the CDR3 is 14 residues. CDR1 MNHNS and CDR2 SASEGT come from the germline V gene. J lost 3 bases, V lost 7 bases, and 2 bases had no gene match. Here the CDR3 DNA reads TGTGCCAGCATCGGGACAGGGGGCTACAATGAGCAGTTCTTC. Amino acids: CASIGTGGYNEQFF.

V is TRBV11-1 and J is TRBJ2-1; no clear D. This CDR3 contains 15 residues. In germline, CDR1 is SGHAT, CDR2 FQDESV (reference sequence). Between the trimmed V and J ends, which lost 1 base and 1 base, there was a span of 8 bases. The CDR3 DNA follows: TGTGCCAGCAGCTTAGGGGCATATTCCTACAATGAGCAGTTCTTC. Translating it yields CASSLGAYSYNEQFF. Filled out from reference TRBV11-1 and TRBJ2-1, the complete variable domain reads EAEVAQSPRYKITEKSQAVAFWCDPISGHATLYWYRQILGQGPELLVQFQDESVVDDSQLPKDRFSAERLKGVDSTLKIQPAELGDSAMYLCASSLGAYSYNEQFFGPGTRLTVL.

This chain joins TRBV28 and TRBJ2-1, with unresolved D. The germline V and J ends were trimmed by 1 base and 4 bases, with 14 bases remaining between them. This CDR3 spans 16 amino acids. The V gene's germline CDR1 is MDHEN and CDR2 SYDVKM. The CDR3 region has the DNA TGTGCCAGCAGTTTATTGGGCCCCTCCCAATACAATGAGCAGTTCTTC. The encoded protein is CASSLLGPSQYNEQFF.

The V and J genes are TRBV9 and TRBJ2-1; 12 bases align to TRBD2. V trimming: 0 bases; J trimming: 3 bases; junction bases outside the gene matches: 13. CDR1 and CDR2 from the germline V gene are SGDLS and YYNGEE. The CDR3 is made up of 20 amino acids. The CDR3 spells CASSVGGGLAGGQDYNEQFF. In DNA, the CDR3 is TGTGCCAGCAGCGTAGGAGGGGGGCTAGCGGGAGGGCAGGACTACAATGAGCAGTTCTTC.

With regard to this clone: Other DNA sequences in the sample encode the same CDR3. The CDR3 spells CASRPGLQETQYF. In DNA, the CDR3 is TGTGCCAGCCGACCGGGTCTGCAAGAGACCCAGTACTTC. V gene TRBV7-9 combines with J gene TRBJ2-5; no clear D. Trimming cost V 8 bases and J 2 bases, with 12 bases left between them. This CDR3 is built from 13 residues. Germline V gene data show CDR1 as SEHNR and CDR2 as FQNEAQ (reference sequence).

The CDR3 spells CASSLTGGGWANVLTF. The CDR3 region has the DNA TGTGCCAGCAGCTTGACAGGGGGGGGCTGGGCCAACGTCCTGACTTTC. The chain employs TRBV7-6 and TRBJ2-6, with TRBD1 identical over 9 bases. V lost 3 bases and J lost 5; bases outside the gene matches: 5. CDR1 SGHVS and CDR2 FNYEAQ come from the germline V gene. The CDR3 is 16 amino acids.

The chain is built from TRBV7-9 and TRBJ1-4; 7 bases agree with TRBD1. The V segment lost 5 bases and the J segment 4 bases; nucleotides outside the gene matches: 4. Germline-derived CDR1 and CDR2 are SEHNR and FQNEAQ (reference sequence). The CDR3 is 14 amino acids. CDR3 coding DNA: TGTGCCAGCAGCCCGACAGGGATTAATGAAAAACTGTTTTTT. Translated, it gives CASSPTGINEKLFF.

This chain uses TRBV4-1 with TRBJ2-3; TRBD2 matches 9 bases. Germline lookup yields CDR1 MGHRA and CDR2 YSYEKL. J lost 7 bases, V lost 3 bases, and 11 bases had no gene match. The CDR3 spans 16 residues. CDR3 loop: CASSHDGSSGTNTQYF. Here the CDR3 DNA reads TGCGCCAGCAGCCATGACGGCTCTAGCGGGACGAATACGCAGTATTTT.

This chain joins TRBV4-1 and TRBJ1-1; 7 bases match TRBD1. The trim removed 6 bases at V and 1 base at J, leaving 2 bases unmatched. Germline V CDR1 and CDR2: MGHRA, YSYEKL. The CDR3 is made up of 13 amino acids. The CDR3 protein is CASRGTANTEAFF. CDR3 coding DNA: TGCGCCAGCAGAGGGACAGCGAACACTGAAGCTTTCTTT.

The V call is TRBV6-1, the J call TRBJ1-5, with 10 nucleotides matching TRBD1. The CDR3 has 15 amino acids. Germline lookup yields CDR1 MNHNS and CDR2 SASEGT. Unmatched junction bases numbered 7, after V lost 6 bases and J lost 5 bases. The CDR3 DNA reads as TGTGCCAGCAGCCCAGAAGGGACAGGGGATCAGCCCCAGCATTTT. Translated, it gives CASSPEGTGDQPQHF.